This entry is about one TCR beta chain. This entry is derived from a study of blood T cells in healthy people across ages. Per the germline V gene, CDR1 is MDHEN and CDR2 is SYDVKM. This CDR3 spans 12 amino acids. Together with a sample-barcoded 5' primer, a J-beta primer mix was included in a second PCR lasting roughly 7 to 11 cycles. TCRdb reprocessed the 5' RACE reads via MiXCR and lists one record per CDR3 protein. The table has nearly 800,000 distinct CDR3 sequences, 56% seen once; the top ten hold 20% to 30%. The clonotype was recovered from a man in his forties in good health. The sequenced sample was blood. The rearrangement links TRBV28 to TRBJ2-4, with D possibly matching TRBD2 (5 bases). The closer fit of TRBJ2-7 to the DNA end suggests the J call may be wrong. The CDR3 sequence: CASSWERYEQYF. The CDR3 DNA sequence: TGTGCCAGCAGCTGGGAGAGGTACGAGCAGTACTTC.